Following are 25 T cell receptor beta chains from one sample sequenced in a study of blood T cell repertoires in COVID-19. Measured with immunoSEQ multiplex PCR; TCRdb has only the in-frame clones, and not every one. The repertoire includes 160,000 or so clones, about 85% of them detected once, and 1% to 1.2% sits in the top ten. Input material: peripheral blood. These receptor sequences come from a man aged 40-50 years with acute or convalescent COVID-19.

The V gene is TRBV2, the J gene TRBJ1-6; possibly TRBD1 for D (6 bases). The germline V gene has CDR1 SNHLY and CDR2 FYNNEI. The CDR3 sequence is 14 residues long. V gave up 2 bases and J gave up 10 bases, with 12 bases separating them. The CDR3 here is CASSETGGRSPLHF. CDR3 DNA sequence: TGTGCCAGCAGTGAAACGGGGGGCCGGTCACCCCTCCACTTT.

This chain uses TRBV5-1 with TRBJ1-1; 8 bases are shared with TRBD1. Per germline, CDR1 SGHRS and CDR2 YFSETQ. This CDR3 contains 15 residues. V was pared by 5 bases and J by 3 bases, with 9 bases of the junction left unmatched. The CDR3 DNA sequence: TGCGCCAGCAGGCAAGACAGGGGAGGCGACACTGAAGCTTTCTTT. It encodes CASRQDRGGDTEAFF.

The rearrangement joins TRBV19 to TRBJ1-5, with TRBD1 identical over 7 bases. Germline values: CDR1 LNHDA, CDR2 SQIVND (reference sequence). CDR3 size: 13 residues. Trimming took 8 bases from V and 5 from J; bases not matched to a gene: 6. CDR3 bases: TGTGCCAGTGAGGACAGGCGATATCAGCCCCAGCATTTT. Amino acid sequence: CASEDRRYQPQHF. Using reference TRBV19 and TRBJ1-5 for the parts outside the CDR3, the full variable domain is DGGITQSPKYLFRKEGQNVTLSCEQNLNHDAMYWYRQDPGQGLRLIYYSQIVNDFQKGDIAEGYSVSREKKESFPLTVTSAQKNPTAFYLCASEDRRYQPQHFGDGTRLSIL.

The genes are TRBV10-3 and TRBJ2-7; 7 nucleotides align to TRBD1. There are 13 residues in the CDR3. CDR1 and CDR2 from the germline V gene are ENHRY and SYGVKD. V shed 4 bases, J shed 4 bases, and the junction held 4 bases outside the gene matches. The CDR3 DNA reads as TGTGCCATCAGTGCCCTACAGGGGTACGAGCAGTACTTC. It specifies CAISALQGYEQYF.

The rearrangement joins TRBV27 to TRBJ2-7; possible D gene TRBD2, 5 bases. There are 13 residues in the CDR3. Trimming pared 6 bases from V and 6 bases from J, leaving 15 bases between. Germline CDR1 is MNHEY and CDR2 is SMNVEV (reference sequence). The CDR3 here is CASSLQLDGEQYF. DNA for the CDR3: TGTGCCAGCAGCCTCCAACTAGACGGCGAGCAGTACTTC.

The V call is TRBV5-1, the J call TRBJ2-3; possibly TRBD2 for D (6 bases). In germline, CDR1 is SGHRS, CDR2 YFSETQ. V was trimmed by 3 bases and J by 1 base, leaving 18 bases between them. The CDR3 runs to 17 residues. In DNA form, the CDR3 reads TGCGCCAGCAGCTCGGGACTGATCCCTTGGGGCACAGATACGCAGTATTTT. Translating it yields CASSSGLIPWGTDTQYF.

The V call is TRBV7-9, the J call TRBJ1-1; 7 positions agree with TRBD1. The CDR3 runs to 16 residues. Germline CDR1 and CDR2: SEHNR and FQNEAQ (reference sequence). The V and J ends lost 2 bases and 1 base, in that order; junction bases with no gene match: 7. The CDR3 is CASSLMTGLKNTEAFF. In nucleotides, the CDR3 is TGTGCCAGCAGCTTAATGACAGGGCTAAAGAACACTGAAGCTTTCTTT.

This chain connects TRBV6-6 to TRBJ1-5, with a weak D call TRBD1 (6 bases). V gave up 8 bases and J gave up 1 base, with 15 bases separating them. Germline assignment: CDR1 MNHNY and CDR2 SVGAGI (reference sequence). The CDR3 loop spans 15 amino acids. CDR3 sequence reads: CASALRQGSNQPQHF. CDR3 sequence (DNA): TGTGCCAGCGCACTGCGGCAGGGGAGCAATCAGCCCCAGCATTTT.

The chain employs TRBV5-1 and TRBJ2-4; D may be TRBD1 (6 bases). Looked up from germline, CDR1 is SGHRS and CDR2 is YFSETQ. The V gene lost 4 bases and the J gene lost 7 bases, with 15 bases spanning the gap. The CDR3 spans 14 residues. CDR3 coding DNA: TGCGCCAGCAGCCCATTTGGACAGAATAACATTCAGTACTTC. Encoded protein: CASSPFGQNNIQYF.

The genes are TRBV4-1 and TRBJ1-1; 9 nucleotides line up with TRBD1. The CDR3 is made up of 16 amino acids. Germline V CDR1 and CDR2: MGHRA, YSYEKL. Losses at the gene ends were 1 base for V and 4 bases for J; bases not matched to a gene: 7. The CDR3 DNA reads as TGCGCCAGCAGCCAAGGTGTACAGGGGGCGGTCACTGAAGCTTTCTTT. Translation gives CASSQGVQGAVTEAFF.

The genes are TRBV6-5 and TRBJ2-7; TRBD1 matches at 10 bases. The CDR3 is made up of 15 amino acids. Trimming cost V 0 bases and J 2 bases; bases outside gene matches: 1. Germline V gene sequence: CDR1 MNHEY, CDR2 SVGAGI. CDR3 sequence (DNA): TGTGCCAGCAGTTACTCGGGACAGGGGACCTACGAGCAGTACTTC. Translated: CASSYSGQGTYEQYF.

The chain joins TRBV5-1 to TRBJ1-1, with D possibly being TRBD1 (6 bases). CDR1 and CDR2 from the germline V gene are SGHRS and YFSETQ. The CDR3 totals 14 residues. Trimming removed 3 bases at V and 5 bases at J, with 14 bases between. The CDR3 DNA reads TGCGCCAGCAGCTCATTCAACCAGGGGACTGAAGCTTTCTTT. Translation gives CASSSFNQGTEAFF. The full variable domain, in which reference TRBV5-1 and TRBJ1-1 provide the parts outside the CDR3, is KAGVTQTPRYLIKTRGQQVTLSCSPISGHRSVSWYQQTPGQGLQFLFEYFSETQRNKGNFPGRFSGRQFSNSRSEMNVSTLELGDSALYLCASSSFNQGTEAFFGQGTRLTVV.

This chain connects TRBV18 to TRBJ1-1; TRBD1 might be the D (5 bases). CDR1 is KGHSH and CDR2 is LQKENI in the germline V gene. This CDR3 comprises 13 residues. The V end lost 4 bases, the J end lost 4 bases, and 10 bases lay between the germline ends. The CDR3 reads CASSQQELTEAFF. In nucleotides, the CDR3 is TGTGCCAGCTCACAACAGGAACTCACTGAAGCTTTCTTT.

V gene TRBV5-1 combines with J gene TRBJ1-4; TRBD1 matches 7 bases. Germline V gene lookup returns CDR1 SGHRS and CDR2 YFSETQ. J gave up 7 bases and V 2 bases, and 14 bases lay outside the gene matches. The CDR3 covers 17 residues. CDR3 protein: CASSLGATQGGTEKLFF. The CDR3 nucleotides read TGCGCCAGCAGCTTAGGGGCAACACAAGGGGGCACTGAAAAACTGTTTTTT.

The V call is TRBV12-3 or TRBV12-4, the J call TRBJ1-1; D is perhaps TRBD1 (6 bases). This CDR3 spans 12 amino acids. The germline V and J ends were trimmed by 2 bases and 5 bases, with 6 bases remaining between them. CDR3 residues: CASSLTGTEAFF. DNA for the CDR3: TGTGCCAGCAGTTTAACAGGGACTGAAGCTTTCTTT.

The count of this clone is one. The V call is TRBV10-3, the J call TRBJ2-3; D not certain. CDR3 length: 12 amino acids. Germline-derived CDR1 and CDR2 are ENHRY and SYGVKD. V was trimmed by 2 bases and J by 3 bases, leaving 3 bases between them. CDR3 protein: CAISERTDTQYF. The CDR3 bases are TGTGCCATCAGTGAGCGGACAGATACGCAGTATTTT.

This clone was recorded many times. In nucleotides, the CDR3 is TGTGCCAGCAGCTTAGCCACCGGGGAGCTGTTTTTT. Translation: CASSLATGELFF. The V call is TRBV5-6, the J call TRBJ2-2; D call uncertain. Germline CDR1 is SGHDT and CDR2 is YYEEEE. The CDR3 contains 12 residues. Trimming took off 2 bases at V and 4 bases at J, with 3 bases between the two ends.

The chain joins TRBV7-3 to TRBJ2-7; possible D gene TRBD2, 5 bases. CDR3 size: 13 residues. Germline V gives CDR1 SGHTA, CDR2 FQGTGA. The germline V and J ends were trimmed by 6 bases and 5 bases, with 14 bases remaining between them. CDR3 nucleotides: TGTGCCAGCAGTCTCGGGGTGGGGAACGAGCAGTACTTC. It encodes CASSLGVGNEQYF.

The chain links TRBV7-3 to TRBJ2-5, with 10 bases that match TRBD2. The CDR3 extends over 14 amino acids. Germline values: CDR1 SGHTA, CDR2 FQGTGA. V shed 6 bases and J 5 bases; nucleotides not matched to a gene: 6. DNA of the CDR3: TGTGCCAGCAGTTCCCCGGGACTAGCGGAGACCCAGTACTTC. Protein: CASSSPGLAETQYF.

The genes are TRBV10-3 and TRBJ1-5; 9 nucleotides line up with TRBD1. The germline V gene encodes CDR1 ENHRY and CDR2 SYGVKD. Germline trimming cut 6 bases from V and 3 bases from J; bases unmatched to any gene: 12. The CDR3 runs 17 residues. CDR3: CAISFGPGQGNNQPQHF. CDR3 nucleotides: TGTGCCATCAGCTTTGGTCCGGGACAGGGTAACAATCAGCCCCAGCATTTT.

The V and J genes are TRBV7-2 and TRBJ1-2; 9 positions agree with TRBD1. Trimming cost V 5 bases and J 8 bases; bases outside gene matches: 6. CDR3 length: 13 residues. From germline, CDR1 is SGHTA and CDR2 FQGNSA. CDR3 loop: CASSPGTGKGYTF. CDR3 DNA: TGTGCCAGCAGCCCTGGGACAGGGAAAGGCTACACCTTC.

The table lists this clone with a few counts. Other DNA sequences in the sample encode the same CDR3. This rearrangement joins TRBV18 to TRBJ1-6; 8 positions agree with TRBD1. This CDR3 has 14 amino acids. Germline-derived CDR1 and CDR2 are KGHSH and LQKENI. The V gene end was trimmed by 6 bases and the J gene end by 10 bases; junction bases not matched to a gene: 8. CDR3 in amino acids: CASSPLDRDSPLHF. For the CDR3, the DNA is TGTGCCAGCTCGCCGCTGGACAGGGACTCACCCCTCCACTTT.

This clone appeared once. V is TRBV15 and J is TRBJ2-7; 10 bases map to TRBD1. Trimming took 5 bases from V and 0 from J; bases not matched to a gene: 1. The CDR3 has 14 residues. Germline V gives CDR1 LNHNV, CDR2 YYDKDF (reference sequence). CDR3 sequence reads: CATSGTGASYEQYF. The CDR3 DNA reads TGTGCCACCAGCGGGACAGGGGCCTCCTACGAGCAGTACTTC.

The chain couples TRBV7-3 to TRBJ2-1, with 7 bases identical to TRBD2. V shed 1 base and J 0 bases; nucleotides not matched to a gene: 3. This CDR3 has 16 amino acids. Germline CDR1 is SGHTA and CDR2 is FQGTGA. The CDR3, as DNA: TGTGCCAGCAGCTTAAATCCGGGGGGCTCCTACAATGAGCAGTTCTTC. As protein: CASSLNPGGSYNEQFF.

The rearrangement joins TRBV6-2 or TRBV6-3 to TRBJ1-1; 7 positions match TRBD1. The CDR3 runs 14 residues. Unmatched junction bases numbered 8, after V lost 4 bases and J lost 6 bases. CDR1 and CDR2 from the germline V gene are MNHEY and SVGEGT. CDR3 in amino acids: CASSSHRGSPEAFF. The CDR3 DNA is TGTGCCAGCAGTTCGCACAGGGGAAGCCCTGAAGCTTTCTTT.